This T cell receptor beta chain was captured in a study of vaccination effects on CD4 cells after COVID-19. Study-level background: Samples came 142 and 148 days after COVID-19 diagnosis, before vaccination. Study-wide findings and caveats: At late timepoints after vaccination, vaccine- and infection-induced clones shrank markedly.

In the case of this clone: The antigen remains undetermined.

The data were produced by immunoSEQ multiplex PCR, yet TCRdb's version contains in-frame clones alone and is incomplete. The table lists around 50,000 clones, more than 75% of them singletons. V shed 6 bases and J 4 bases; nucleotides not matched to a gene: 5. The germline gives CDR1 ENHRY, CDR2 SYGVKD. CDR3 length: 13 residues. ViraFEST expansion of antigen-specific CD4+ T cells with viral peptide pools preceded sequencing. CD4+ T cell isolation took place after approximately 11 days of culture. Infection dated between March and December 2020, before the Alpha, Beta and Delta variants reached the United States. Wells each received approximately 2 million PBMC, cultured with approximately 10 IU/ml IL-2 and about 9.3 ug/ml peptides. The negative control culture condition consisted of an HIV-1 Nef peptide pool.

J is TRBJ2-7 and V is TRBV10-3; 8 bases fit TRBD1. The sequenced sample was CD4+ T cells from PBMCs cultured with HIV peptides, obtained before COVID-19 vaccination. Subset meaning: HIV-1 Nef peptide pool negative control/reference culture. The TCR originated in a human donor who had a prior SARS-CoV-2 infection. The CDR3 DNA follows: TGTGCCATCAGCGGACAGGGAGAGTACGAGCAGTACTTC. This codes for CAISGQGEYEQYF.